What follows describes a single TCR beta chain. Its antigen is currently unknown. The data are from a study of T cells in localized non-small cell lung cancer. Clones were sequenced by immunoSEQ multiplex PCR, and TCRdb holds only the in-frame ones, with some missing. The sample shows roughly 38,000 clones, approximately 80% of them seen only once. The study's findings and limits: Greater T cell density in blood accompanied longer overall survival. When the top 100 tumor clones were examined, a median about 60 of them also appeared in the adjacent lung, which was paired and uninvolved.

The sequence was collected from a male donor older than 55 with stage III squamous cell lung carcinoma. Sequences were derived from peripheral blood, sampled before any cancer treatment.

In DNA, the CDR3 is TGTGCCAGCAGTGGCCTACCGACAGGGGCAGAAGCTTTCTTT. Its translation is CASSGLPTGAEAFF. The rearrangement links TRBV6-1 to TRBJ1-1, with 8 bases matching TRBD1. Germline loops: CDR1 MNHNS, CDR2 SASEGT. Trimming at V came to 4 bases and at J to 8 bases, leaving 9 bases not matched to a gene. The CDR3 extends over 14 amino acids.